The rows below give T cell receptor beta chains drawn from one sample of a study of CD8 T cells in ankylosing spondylitis. One entry per CDR3 protein results from TCRdb running MiXCR on the 5' RACE reads. The sample has around 300,000 distinct CDR3 sequences, 9.5% to 13% seen once. The sequencing input was blood, either unsorted or a sorted T cell fraction (not recorded which). These receptor sequences come from a female donor with ankylosing spondylitis or in good health (not recorded which). The CDR3 runs from the conserved cysteine through the conserved F or W. D genes are given only for firm matches. Where a row states a size, it is once, few, many or the class of an expanded clone; other rows omit it.

clone_size	d_call	v_call	j_call	cdr3_nt	cdr3_aa
many	.	TRBV20-1	TRBJ2-2	TGCAGTGCTTATCTCGGGACAAAGAACACCGGGGAGCTGTTTTTT	CSAYLGTKNTGELFF
.	.	TRBV6-5	TRBJ2-7	TGTGCCAGCAGTTATCTAGGGGCCCTCCCCTACGAGCAGTACTTC	CASSYLGALPYEQYF
many	.	TRBV4-3	TRBJ1-1	TGCGCCAGCAGCCAGAGGGGAAGGAGGACTGAAGCTTTCTTT	CASSQRGRRTEAFF
many	TRBD2	TRBV27	TRBJ2-7	TGTGCCAGCAGGCCGGGACTAGCGGACCTGGGCGAGCAGTACTTC	CASRPGLADLGEQYF
few	.	TRBV15	TRBJ2-2	TGTGCCACCAGCAGAGATAGGGTAGCCGGGGAGCTGTTTTTT	CATSRDRVAGELFF
.	.	TRBV7-9	TRBJ2-7	TGTGCCAGCAGCTTAGGGGCCCTGGGGTACGAGCAGTACTTC	CASSLGALGYEQYF
few	TRBD1	TRBV5-1	TRBJ2-3	TGCGCCAGCAGCTTGGCGGGACAGACAAGTGATACGCAGTATTTT	CASSLAGQTSDTQYF
many	.	TRBV6-5	TRBJ1-2	TGTGCCAGCAGTTACTCAGCGAGGGATTCCTATGGCTACACCTTC	CASSYSARDSYGYTF
many	TRBD1	TRBV18	TRBJ1-6	TGTGCCAGCTCATCGGCCAAGGGGGCTGATTCACCCCTCCACTTT	CASSSAKGADSPLHF
many	.	TRBV5-1	TRBJ1-1	TGCGCCAGCAGCATAATAGGAAACACTGAAGCTTTCTTT	CASSIIGNTEAFF
many	TRBD1	TRBV5-1	TRBJ1-2	TGCGCCAGCAGCTTGGATTCAGGGGGTGGAGGCTATGGCTACACCTTC	CASSLDSGGGGYGYTF
many	TRBD1	TRBV13	TRBJ2-7	TGTGCCAGCAGCTTAGTGACAGGGGCGTCGGAGCAGTACTTC	CASSLVTGASEQYF
many	TRBD2	TRBV4-3	TRBJ2-1	TGCGCCAGCAGCCATGGGACTAGCGGGAGTAGTAATGAGCAGTTCTTC	CASSHGTSGSSNEQFF
.	.	TRBV11-2	TRBJ2-5	TGTGCCAGCAGCTCGGAGGACCAGTACTTC	CASSSEDQYF
few	.	TRBV6-1	TRBJ2-2	TGTGCCAGCCGTGATACTACAAACACCGGGGAGCTGTTTTTT	CASRDTTNTGELFF
.	TRBD1	TRBV20-1	TRBJ2-7	TGCAGTGCTATGGACAGGGGAAAATACGAGCAGTACTTC	CSAMDRGKYEQYF
few	TRBD2	TRBV20-1	TRBJ2-7	TGCAGTGCTATTCCTCTAGCGGGCGCCTACGAGCAGTACTTC	CSAIPLAGAYEQYF
many	.	TRBV28	TRBJ1-1	TGTGCCAGCAACCTGCCGGCCGCCCAGAACACTGAAGCTTTCTTT	CASNLPAAQNTEAFF
many	.	TRBV5-1	TRBJ2-1	TGCGCCAGCAGCACGATGGGGGCTTACAATGAGCAGTTCTTC	CASSTMGAYNEQFF
.	.	TRBV10-3	TRBJ2-7	TGTGCCATCAGTGAGACGAGACAGGCGTCTTACGAGCAGTACTTC	CAISETRQASYEQYF
many	.	TRBV5-1	TRBJ2-1	TGCGCCAGCAGCTTGGTGGGAAACAATGAGCAGTTCTTC	CASSLVGNNEQFF
few	TRBD2	TRBV20-1	TRBJ2-3	TGCAGTGCTAGCACTGGACTAGCGGGAGCCGGTACGCAGTATTTT	CSASTGLAGAGTQYF
.	.	TRBV7-9	TRBJ2-1	TGTGCCAGCAGCTTACGGCTAGCGTCCTACAATGAGCAGTTCTTC	CASSLRLASYNEQFF
many	.	TRBV20-1	TRBJ1-1	TGCAGTGCCCTAGGGGGGTGGGACACTGAAGCTTTCTTT	CSALGGWDTEAFF
.	.	TRBV12-3/TRBV12-4	TRBJ2-7	TGTGCCAGCCGGCGGGGGCAGAAGCAGTACTTC	CASRRGQKQYF
few	TRBD2	TRBV7-8	TRBJ2-1	TGTGCCAGCAGCTTAACCGGGAGGTCCTACAATGAGCAGTTCTTC	CASSLTGRSYNEQFF
many	.	TRBV11-2	TRBJ1-6	TGTGCCAGCAGCCTTGCATGGTCGTCACCCCTCCACTTT	CASSLAWSSPLHF
.	TRBD2	TRBV5-6	TRBJ2-2	TGTGCCAGCAACCTAGCGGGGGGGACCACCGGGGAGCTGTTTTTT	CASNLAGGTTGELFF
few	.	TRBV5-1	TRBJ2-1	TGCGCCAGCAGCTTGGGGCCTCCCCCCAACAATGAGCAGTTCTTC	CASSLGPPPNNEQFF
few	.	TRBV7-9	TRBJ2-7	TGTGCCAGCAGCGCGGACCTCTACGAGCAGTACTTC	CASSADLYEQYF
.	TRBD1	TRBV5-1	TRBJ2-7	TGCGCCAGCAGCGTGGGACAGCCGGCCTACGAGCAGTACTTC	CASSVGQPAYEQYF
.	TRBD1	TRBV5-5	TRBJ1-4	TGTGCCAGTGTAGGATTGACAGGGATGAATGAAAAACTGTTTTTT	CASVGLTGMNEKLFF
many	TRBD1	TRBV10-3	TRBJ1-1	TGTGCCATCAGTGATCAGCCGGGACAGGGGAATTTGAACACTGAAGCTTTCTTT	CAISDQPGQGNLNTEAFF
large	.	TRBV15	TRBJ1-5	TGTGCCACCAGCAAATTCGGCGGGGAGCCCCAGCATTTT	CATSKFGGEPQHF
few	TRBD1	TRBV4-3	TRBJ2-5	TGCGCCAGCAGCGCGGACAGGGGAACCCAAGAGACCCAGTACTTC	CASSADRGTQETQYF
many	.	TRBV19	TRBJ2-1	TGTGCCAGTGGGCAGTGGCAGGCGAATGAGCAGTTCTTC	CASGQWQANEQFF
few	.	TRBV18	TRBJ1-5	TGTGCCAGCTCACCTACCCACCGGACGGATCAGCCCCAGCATTTT	CASSPTHRTDQPQHF
many	.	TRBV3-1	TRBJ1-5	TGTGCCAGCAGCCAAGATGTTATGAGTAATCAGCCCCAGCATTTT	CASSQDVMSNQPQHF
.	.	TRBV2	TRBJ1-2	TGTGCCAGCAGTGAAGCGCAAACAGGAAGTCTCTATGGCTACACCTTC	CASSEAQTGSLYGYTF
.	TRBD1	TRBV6-1	TRBJ1-2	TGTGCGAGCATCCCCTCCACGCCGGGGCAGGGGGACTGTGGCTACACCTTC	CASIPSTPGQGDCGYTF
few	.	TRBV5-1	TRBJ1-2	TGCGCCAGCAGCCCCCCCAGGGTGGGCTATGGCTACACCTTC	CASSPPRVGYGYTF
.	TRBD2	TRBV30	TRBJ2-7	TGTGCCTGGAGTCTCGGAGCGGGGGCCTACGAGCAGTACTTC	CAWSLGAGAYEQYF
.	.	TRBV9	TRBJ2-2	TGTGCCAGCAGCGTAGAGGTACGAGGAGTCGGGGAGCTGTTTTTT	CASSVEVRGVGELFF
.	.	TRBV3-1	TRBJ2-5	TGTGCCAGCAGCCAAGATAATGGACCACGAATAGCGGAGACCCAGTACTTC	CASSQDNGPRIAETQYF
many	.	TRBV6-5	TRBJ2-7	TGTGCCAGCACTTGGGGCAGTGAGAACGAGCAGTACTTC	CASTWGSENEQYF
.	.	TRBV6-2/TRBV6-3	TRBJ1-1	TGTGCCAGCAGTTACTGGGGGATTTCAGGGAACACTGAAGCTTTCTTT	CASSYWGISGNTEAFF
many	.	TRBV7-9	TRBJ1-1	TGTGCCAGCAGCTTAGAGGCGGCAGCTGAAGCTTTCTTT	CASSLEAAAEAFF
many	.	TRBV20-1	TRBJ1-4	TGCAGTGCTAGGGGGGAGGAGGATGAAAAACTGTTTTTT	CSARGEEDEKLFF